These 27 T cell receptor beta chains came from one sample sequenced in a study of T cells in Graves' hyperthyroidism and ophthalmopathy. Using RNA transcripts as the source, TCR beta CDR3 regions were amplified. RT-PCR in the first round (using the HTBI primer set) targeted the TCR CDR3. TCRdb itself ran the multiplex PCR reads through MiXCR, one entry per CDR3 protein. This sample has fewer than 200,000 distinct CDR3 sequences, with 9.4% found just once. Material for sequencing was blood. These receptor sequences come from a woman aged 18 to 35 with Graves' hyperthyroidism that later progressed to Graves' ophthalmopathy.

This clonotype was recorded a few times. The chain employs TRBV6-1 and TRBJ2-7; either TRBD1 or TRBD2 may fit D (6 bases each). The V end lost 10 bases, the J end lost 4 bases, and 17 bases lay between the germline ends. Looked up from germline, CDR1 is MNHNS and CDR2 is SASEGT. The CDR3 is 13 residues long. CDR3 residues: CATRLWGAYEQYF. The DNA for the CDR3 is TGTGCCACCCGACTCTGGGGGGCATACGAGCAGTACTTC.

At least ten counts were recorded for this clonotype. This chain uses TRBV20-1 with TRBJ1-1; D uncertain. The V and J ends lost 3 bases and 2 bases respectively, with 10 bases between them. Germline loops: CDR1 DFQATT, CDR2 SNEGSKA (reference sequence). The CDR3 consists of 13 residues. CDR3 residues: CSASLQINTEAFF. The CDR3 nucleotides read TGCAGTGCTAGTCTACAGATTAACACTGAAGCTTTCTTT.

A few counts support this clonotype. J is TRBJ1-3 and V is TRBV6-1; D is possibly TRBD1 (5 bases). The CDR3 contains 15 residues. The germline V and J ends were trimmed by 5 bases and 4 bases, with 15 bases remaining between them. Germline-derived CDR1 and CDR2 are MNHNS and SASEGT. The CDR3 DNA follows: TGTGCCAGCAGTCCCACGGGGGATTCCGGAAACACCATATATTTT. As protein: CASSPTGDSGNTIYF.

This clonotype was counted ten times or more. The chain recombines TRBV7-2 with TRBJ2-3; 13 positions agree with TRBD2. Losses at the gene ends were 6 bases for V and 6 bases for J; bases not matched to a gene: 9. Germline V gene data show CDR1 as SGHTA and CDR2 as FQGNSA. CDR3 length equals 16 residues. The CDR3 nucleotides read TGTGCCAGCAGGCCCTGGACTAGCGGGGGAGGGGATACGCAGTATTTT. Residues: CASRPWTSGGGDTQYF.

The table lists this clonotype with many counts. Here the CDR3 DNA reads TGTGCCAGCAGCGCCATCTGGCCGGGAGGGACAGACCAAGAGACCCAGTACTTC. Residues: CASSAIWPGGTDQETQYF. The V call is TRBV6-1, the J call TRBJ2-5; perhaps TRBD2 as D (8 bases). The length of the CDR3 is 18 residues. Deletions cut 6 bases from V and 0 bases from J, with 23 bases between. CDR1 and CDR2 (germline): MNHNS, SASEGT.

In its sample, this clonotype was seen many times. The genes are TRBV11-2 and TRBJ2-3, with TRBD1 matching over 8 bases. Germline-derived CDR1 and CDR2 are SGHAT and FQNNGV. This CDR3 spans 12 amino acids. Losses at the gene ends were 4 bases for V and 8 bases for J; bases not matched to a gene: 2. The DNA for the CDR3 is TGTGCCAGCAGCTGGGACAGGCCTACGCAGTATTTT. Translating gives CASSWDRPTQYF.

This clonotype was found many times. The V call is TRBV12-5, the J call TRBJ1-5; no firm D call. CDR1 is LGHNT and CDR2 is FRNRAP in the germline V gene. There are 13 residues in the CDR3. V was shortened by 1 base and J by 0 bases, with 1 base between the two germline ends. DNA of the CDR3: TGTGCTAGTGGTTTGGGTAGCAATCAGCCCCAGCATTTT. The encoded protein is CASGLGSNQPQHF.

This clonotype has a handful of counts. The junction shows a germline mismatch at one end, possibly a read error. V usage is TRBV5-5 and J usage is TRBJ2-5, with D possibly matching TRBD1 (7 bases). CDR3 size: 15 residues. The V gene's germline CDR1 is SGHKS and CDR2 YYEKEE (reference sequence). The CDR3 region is CANSVPRGAQETQYF. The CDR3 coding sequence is TGTGCCAACAGCGTCCCCAGGGGGGCTCAAGAGACCCAGTACTTC.

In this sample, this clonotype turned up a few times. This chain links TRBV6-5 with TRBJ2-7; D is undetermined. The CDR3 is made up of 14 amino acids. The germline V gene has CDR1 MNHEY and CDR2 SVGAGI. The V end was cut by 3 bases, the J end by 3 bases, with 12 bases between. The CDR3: CASSYARTNYEQYF. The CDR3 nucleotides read TGTGCCAGCAGTTATGCTAGGACGAACTACGAGCAGTACTTC.

The CDR3 is CASSAPAAEQYF. CDR3 sequence (DNA): TGTGCCAGTAGTGCCCCTGCCGCCGAGCAGTACTTC. This chain uses TRBV19 with TRBJ2-7; no firm D call. CDR1 is LNHDA, CDR2 SQIVND, per germline (reference sequence). Trimming left V 5 bases short and J 6 bases short, with 11 bases between. The CDR3 length is 12 residues.

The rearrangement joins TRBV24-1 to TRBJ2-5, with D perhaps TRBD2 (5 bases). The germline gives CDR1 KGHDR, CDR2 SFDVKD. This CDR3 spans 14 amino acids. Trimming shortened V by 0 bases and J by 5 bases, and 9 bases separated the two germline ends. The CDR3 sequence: CATSDLGGSETQYF. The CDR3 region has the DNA TGTGCCACCAGTGATTTGGGAGGTTCGGAGACCCAGTACTTC.

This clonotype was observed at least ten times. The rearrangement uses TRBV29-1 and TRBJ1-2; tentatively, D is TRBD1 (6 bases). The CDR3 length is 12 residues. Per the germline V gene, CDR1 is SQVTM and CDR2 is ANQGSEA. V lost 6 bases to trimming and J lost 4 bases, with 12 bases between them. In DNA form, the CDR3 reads TGCAGCGTAGAACAGGGAGTCTATGGCTACACCTTC. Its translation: CSVEQGVYGYTF.

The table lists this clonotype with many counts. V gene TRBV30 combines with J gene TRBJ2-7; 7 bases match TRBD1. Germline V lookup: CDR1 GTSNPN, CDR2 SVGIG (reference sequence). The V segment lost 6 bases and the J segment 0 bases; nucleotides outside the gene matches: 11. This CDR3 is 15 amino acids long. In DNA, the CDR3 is TGTGCCTGCAACATCGGACAGGTGGACTCCTACGAGCAGTACTTC. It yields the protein CACNIGQVDSYEQYF.

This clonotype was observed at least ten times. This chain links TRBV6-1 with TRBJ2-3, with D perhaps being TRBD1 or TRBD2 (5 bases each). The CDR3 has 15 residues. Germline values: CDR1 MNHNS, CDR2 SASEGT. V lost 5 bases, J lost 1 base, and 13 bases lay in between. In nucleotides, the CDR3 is TGTGCCAGCAGTCTAGTTCGGGACCGCACAGATACGCAGTATTTT. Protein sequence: CASSLVRDRTDTQYF.

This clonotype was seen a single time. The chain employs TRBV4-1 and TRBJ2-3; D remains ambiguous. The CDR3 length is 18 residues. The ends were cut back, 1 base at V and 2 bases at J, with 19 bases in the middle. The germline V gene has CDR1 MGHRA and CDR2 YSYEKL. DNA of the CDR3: TGCGCCAGCAGCCAAGGTTGGTTGCGAGGCCCTCTCACAGATACGCAGTATTTT. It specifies CASSQGWLRGPLTDTQYF.

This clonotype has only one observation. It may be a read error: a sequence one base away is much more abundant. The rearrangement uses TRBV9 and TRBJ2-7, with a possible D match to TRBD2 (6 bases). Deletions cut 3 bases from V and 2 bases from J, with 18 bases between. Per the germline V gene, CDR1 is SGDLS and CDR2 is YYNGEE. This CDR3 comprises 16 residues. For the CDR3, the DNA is TGTGCCAGCAGCGCGGGACGGGACGGGAGCCCCTACGAGCAGTACTTC. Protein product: CASSAGRDGSPYEQYF.

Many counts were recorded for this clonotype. The CDR3 DNA sequence: TGTGCCAGTAGGGTCCAGGGCTTTAAGAACACTGAAGCTTTCTTT. Its protein product is CASRVQGFKNTEAFF. The chain combines TRBV19 with TRBJ1-1; possibly TRBD1 for D (5 bases). Germline V gene data show CDR1 as LNHDA and CDR2 as SQIVND (reference sequence). The V end lost 6 bases, the J end lost 1 base, and 15 bases lay between the germline ends. The CDR3 has 15 amino acids.

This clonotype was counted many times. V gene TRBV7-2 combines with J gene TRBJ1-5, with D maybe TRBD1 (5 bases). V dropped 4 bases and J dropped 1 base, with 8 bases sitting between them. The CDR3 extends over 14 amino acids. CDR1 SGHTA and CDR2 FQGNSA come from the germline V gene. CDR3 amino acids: CASSSGLSNQPQHF. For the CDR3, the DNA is TGTGCCAGCAGCTCAGGGTTGAGCAATCAGCCCCAGCATTTT. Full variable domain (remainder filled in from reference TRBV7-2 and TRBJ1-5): GAGVSQSPSNKVTEKGKDVELRCDPISGHTALYWYRQSLGQGLEFLIYFQGNSAPDKSGLPSDRFSAERTGGSVSTLTIQRTQQEDSAVYLCASSSGLSNQPQHFGDGTRLSIL.

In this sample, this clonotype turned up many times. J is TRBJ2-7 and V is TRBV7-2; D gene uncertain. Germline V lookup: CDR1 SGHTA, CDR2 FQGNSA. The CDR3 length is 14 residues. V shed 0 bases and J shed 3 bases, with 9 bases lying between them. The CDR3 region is CASSLAIGSYEQYF. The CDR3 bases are TGTGCCAGCAGCTTAGCAATCGGCAGCTACGAGCAGTACTTC.

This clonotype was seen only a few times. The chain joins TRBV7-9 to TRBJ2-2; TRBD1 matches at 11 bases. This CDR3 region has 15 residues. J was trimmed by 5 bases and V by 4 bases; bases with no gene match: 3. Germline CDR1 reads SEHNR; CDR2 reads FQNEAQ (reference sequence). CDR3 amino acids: CASSYWDRGTGELFF. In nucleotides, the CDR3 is TGTGCCAGCAGCTATTGGGACAGGGGGACCGGGGAGCTGTTTTTT. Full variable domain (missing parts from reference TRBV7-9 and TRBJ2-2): DTGVSQNPRHKITKRGQNVTFRCDPISEHNRLYWYRQTLGQGPEFLTYFQNEAQLEKSRLLSDRFSAERPKGSFSTLEIQRTEQGDSAMYLCASSYWDRGTGELFFGEGSRLTVL.

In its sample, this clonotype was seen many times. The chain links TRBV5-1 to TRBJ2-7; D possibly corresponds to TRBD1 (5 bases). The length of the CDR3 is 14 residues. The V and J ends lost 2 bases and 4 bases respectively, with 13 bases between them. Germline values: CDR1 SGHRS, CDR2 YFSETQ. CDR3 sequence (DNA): TGCGCCAGCAGCTTAGGTGACAGCCGATACGAGCAGTACTTC. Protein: CASSLGDSRYEQYF.

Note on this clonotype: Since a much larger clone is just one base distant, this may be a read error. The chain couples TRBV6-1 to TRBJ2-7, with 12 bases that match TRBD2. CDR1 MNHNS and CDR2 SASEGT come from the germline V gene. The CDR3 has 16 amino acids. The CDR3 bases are TGTGCCGGCAGTGAGCGGGCTAGCGGGAGGGCCGACGAGCAGTACTTC. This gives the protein CAGSERASGRADEQYF.

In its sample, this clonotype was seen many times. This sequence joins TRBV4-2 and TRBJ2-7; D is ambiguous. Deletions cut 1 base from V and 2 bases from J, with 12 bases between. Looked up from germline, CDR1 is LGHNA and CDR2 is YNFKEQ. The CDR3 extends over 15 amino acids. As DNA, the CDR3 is TGTGCCAGCAGCCAAGTCGCGACGGAAACCTACGAGCAGTACTTC. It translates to CASSQVATETYEQYF.

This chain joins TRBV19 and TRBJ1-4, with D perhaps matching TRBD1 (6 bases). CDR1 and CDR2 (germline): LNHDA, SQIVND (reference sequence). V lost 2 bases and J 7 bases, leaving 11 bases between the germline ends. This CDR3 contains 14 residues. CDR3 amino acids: CASSIWGRGEKLFF. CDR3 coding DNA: TGTGCCAGTAGTATATGGGGGCGCGGTGAAAAACTGTTTTTT.

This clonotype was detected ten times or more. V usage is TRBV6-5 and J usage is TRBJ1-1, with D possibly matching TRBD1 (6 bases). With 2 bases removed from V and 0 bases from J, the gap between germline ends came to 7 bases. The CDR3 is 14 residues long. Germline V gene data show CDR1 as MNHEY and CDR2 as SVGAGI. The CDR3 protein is CASSYDRLNTEAFF. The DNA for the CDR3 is TGTGCCAGCAGTTACGACAGGTTGAACACTGAAGCTTTCTTT.

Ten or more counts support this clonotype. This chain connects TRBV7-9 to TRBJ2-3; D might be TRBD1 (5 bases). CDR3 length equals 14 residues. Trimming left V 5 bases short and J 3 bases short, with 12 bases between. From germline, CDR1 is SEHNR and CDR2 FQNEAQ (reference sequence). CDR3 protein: CASSLLKGTDTQYF. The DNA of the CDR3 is TGTGCCAGCAGCCTACTAAAGGGGACAGATACGCAGTATTTT.

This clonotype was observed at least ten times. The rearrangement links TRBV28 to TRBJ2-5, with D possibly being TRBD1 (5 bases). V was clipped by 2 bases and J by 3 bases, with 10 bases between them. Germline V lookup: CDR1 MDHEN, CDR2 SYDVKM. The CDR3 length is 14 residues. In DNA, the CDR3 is TGTGCCAGCAGTTTAGGGGCCAGAAAAGAGACCCAGTACTTC. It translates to CASSLGARKETQYF.